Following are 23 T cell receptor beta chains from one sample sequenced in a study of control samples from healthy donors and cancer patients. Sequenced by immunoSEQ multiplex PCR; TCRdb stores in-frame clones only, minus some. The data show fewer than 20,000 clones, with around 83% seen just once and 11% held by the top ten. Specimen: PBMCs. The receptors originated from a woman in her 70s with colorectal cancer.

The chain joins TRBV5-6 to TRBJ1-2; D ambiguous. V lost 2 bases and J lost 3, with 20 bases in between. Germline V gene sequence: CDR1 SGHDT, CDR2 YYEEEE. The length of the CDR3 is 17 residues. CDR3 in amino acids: CASSFGEMKIRHYGYTF. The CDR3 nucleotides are TGTGCCAGCAGCTTCGGGGAGATGAAGATTAGACACTATGGCTACACCTTC.

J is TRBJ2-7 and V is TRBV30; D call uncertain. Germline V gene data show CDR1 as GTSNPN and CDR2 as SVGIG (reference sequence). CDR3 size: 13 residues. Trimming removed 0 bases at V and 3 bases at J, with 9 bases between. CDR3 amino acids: CAWSVALLYEQYF. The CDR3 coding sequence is TGTGCCTGGAGTGTGGCTCTCCTCTACGAGCAGTACTTC.

CDR3 protein: CASSLTGEKNYGYTF. The CDR3 coding sequence is TGTGCCAGCTCATTGACAGGGGAAAAGAACTATGGCTACACCTTC. The chain uses TRBV18 and TRBJ1-2, with 8 nucleotides matching TRBD1. The CDR3 sequence is 15 residues long. Germline V gives CDR1 KGHSH, CDR2 LQKENI. After removal of 5 bases from V and 2 bases from J, the junction contained 7 bases not matched to a gene.

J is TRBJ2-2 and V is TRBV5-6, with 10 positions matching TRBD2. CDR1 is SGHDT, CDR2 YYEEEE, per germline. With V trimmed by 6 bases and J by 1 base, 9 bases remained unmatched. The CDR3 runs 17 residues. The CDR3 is CASNGVAGGRNTGELFF. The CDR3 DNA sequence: TGTGCCAGCAATGGGGTAGCGGGAGGAAGGAACACCGGGGAGCTGTTTTTT.

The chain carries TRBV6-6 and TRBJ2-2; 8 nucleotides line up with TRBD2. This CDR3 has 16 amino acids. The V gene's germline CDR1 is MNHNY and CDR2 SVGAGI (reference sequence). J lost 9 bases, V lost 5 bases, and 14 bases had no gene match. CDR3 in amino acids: CASSPWTSQILRELFF. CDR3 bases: TGTGCCAGCAGTCCATGGACTAGCCAAATTTTGCGGGAGCTGTTTTTT.

The CDR3 loop reads CASSLSGSTGGELFF. The CDR3 DNA sequence: TGTGCCAGCAGCCTAAGCGGGAGTACTGGTGGTGAGCTGTTTTTT. The chain has TRBV7-3 and TRBJ2-2, with 8 bases aligning to TRBD2. Germline CDR1 SGHTA, CDR2 FQGTGA. The CDR3 spans 15 residues. V lost 5 bases to trimming and J lost 11 bases; unmatched junction nucleotides: 13.

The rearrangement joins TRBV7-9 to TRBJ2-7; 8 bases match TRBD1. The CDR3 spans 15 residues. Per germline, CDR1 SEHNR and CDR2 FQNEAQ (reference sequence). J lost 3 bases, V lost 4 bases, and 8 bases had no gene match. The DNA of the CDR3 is TGTGCCAGCAGCTCCCTGAACAGGGGGGACTACGAGCAGTACTTC. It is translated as CASSSLNRGDYEQYF.

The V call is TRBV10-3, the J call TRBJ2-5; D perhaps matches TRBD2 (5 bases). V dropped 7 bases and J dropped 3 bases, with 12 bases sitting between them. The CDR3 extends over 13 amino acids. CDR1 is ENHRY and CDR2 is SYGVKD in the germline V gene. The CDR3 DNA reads TGTGCCATCAAAACTAGTAATGAAGAGACCCAGTACTTC. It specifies CAIKTSNEETQYF.

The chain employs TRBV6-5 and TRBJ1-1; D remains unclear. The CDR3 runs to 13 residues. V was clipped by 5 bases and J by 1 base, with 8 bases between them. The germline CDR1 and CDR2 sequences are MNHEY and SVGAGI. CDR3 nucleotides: TGTGCCAGCAGTCCTCCCACGAACACTGAAGCTTTCTTT. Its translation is CASSPPTNTEAFF.

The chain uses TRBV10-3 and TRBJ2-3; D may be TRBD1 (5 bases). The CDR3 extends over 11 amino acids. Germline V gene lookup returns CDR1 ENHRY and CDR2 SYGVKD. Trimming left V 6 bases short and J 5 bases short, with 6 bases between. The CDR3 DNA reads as TGTGCCATCAGGGGGCAAGATACGCAGTATTTT. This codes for CAIRGQDTQYF.

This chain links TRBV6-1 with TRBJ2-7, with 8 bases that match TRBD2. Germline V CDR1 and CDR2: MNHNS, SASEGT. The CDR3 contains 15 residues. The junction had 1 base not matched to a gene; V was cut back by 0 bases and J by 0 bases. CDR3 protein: CASSEAGTSSYEQYF. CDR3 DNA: TGTGCCAGCAGTGAAGCGGGGACTAGCTCCTACGAGCAGTACTTC.

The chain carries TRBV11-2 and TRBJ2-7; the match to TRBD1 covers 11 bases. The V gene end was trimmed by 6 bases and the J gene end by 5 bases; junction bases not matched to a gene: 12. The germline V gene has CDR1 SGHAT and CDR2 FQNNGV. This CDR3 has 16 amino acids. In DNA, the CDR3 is TGTGCCAGCAGTAAAGGACAGGGGGCGCGATTTAACGAGCAGTACTTC. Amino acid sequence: CASSKGQGARFNEQYF. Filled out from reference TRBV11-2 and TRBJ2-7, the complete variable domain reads EAGVAQSPRYKIIEKRQSVAFWCNPISGHATLYWYQQILGQGPKLLIQFQNNGVVDDSQLPKDRFSAERLKGVDSTLKIQPAKLEDSAVYLCASSKGQGARFNEQYFGPGTRLTVT.

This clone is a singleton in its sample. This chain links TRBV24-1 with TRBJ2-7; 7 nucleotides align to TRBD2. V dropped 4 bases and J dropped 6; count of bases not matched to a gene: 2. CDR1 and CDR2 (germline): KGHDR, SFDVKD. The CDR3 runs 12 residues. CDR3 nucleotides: TGTGCCACCAGTGACTCGGGGGGCGAGCAGTACTTC. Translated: CATSDSGGEQYF.

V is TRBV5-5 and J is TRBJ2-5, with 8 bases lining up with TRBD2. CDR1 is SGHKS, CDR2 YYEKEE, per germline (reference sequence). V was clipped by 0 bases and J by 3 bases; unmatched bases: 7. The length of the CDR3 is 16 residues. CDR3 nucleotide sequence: TGTGCCAGCAGCTTGGGACTAGCGCAAAGAGAAGAGACCCAGTACTTC. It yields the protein CASSLGLAQREETQYF.

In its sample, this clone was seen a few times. The CDR3 DNA is TGTGCCAGCAGCCAAGGGGACAGGTTGAGGCGGTTCTTC. Its protein is CASSQGDRLRRFF. V usage is TRBV14 and J usage is TRBJ2-1; 8 nucleotides align to TRBD1. CDR3 size: 13 residues. The junction had 8 bases not matched to a gene; V was cut back by 1 base and J by 15 bases. Germline V gene data show CDR1 as SGHDN and CDR2 as FVKESK.

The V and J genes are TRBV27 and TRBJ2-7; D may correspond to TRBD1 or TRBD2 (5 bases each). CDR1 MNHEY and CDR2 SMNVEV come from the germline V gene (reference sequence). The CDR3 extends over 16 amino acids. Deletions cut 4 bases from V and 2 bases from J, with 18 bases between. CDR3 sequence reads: CASSSSPRVGAYEQYF. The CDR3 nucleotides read TGTGCCAGCAGTTCCTCCCCCAGGGTGGGGGCCTACGAGCAGTACTTC.

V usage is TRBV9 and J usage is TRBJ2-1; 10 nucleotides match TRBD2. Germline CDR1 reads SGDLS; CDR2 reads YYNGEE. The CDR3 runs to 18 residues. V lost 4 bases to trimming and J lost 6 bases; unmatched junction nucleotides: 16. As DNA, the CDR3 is TGTGCCAGCAGCACTCCGCTAGCGGGAGTCACAACGGGCAATGAGCAGTTCTTC. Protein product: CASSTPLAGVTTGNEQFF.

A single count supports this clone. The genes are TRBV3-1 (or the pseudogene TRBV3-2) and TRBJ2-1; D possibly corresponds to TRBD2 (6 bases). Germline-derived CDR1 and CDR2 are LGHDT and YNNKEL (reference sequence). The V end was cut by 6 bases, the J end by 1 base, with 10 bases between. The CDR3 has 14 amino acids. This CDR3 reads CASSIGGSYNEQFF. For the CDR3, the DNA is TGTGCCAGCAGTATCGGGGGATCCTACAATGAGCAGTTCTTC.

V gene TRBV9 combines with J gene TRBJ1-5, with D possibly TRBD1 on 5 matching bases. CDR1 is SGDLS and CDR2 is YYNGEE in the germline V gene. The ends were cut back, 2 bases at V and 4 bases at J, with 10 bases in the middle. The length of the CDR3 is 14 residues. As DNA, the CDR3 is TGTGCCAGCAGCGTGGGGACGGATAATCAGCCCCAGCATTTT. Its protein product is CASSVGTDNQPQHF. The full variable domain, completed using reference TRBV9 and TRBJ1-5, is DSGVTQTPKHLITATGQRVTLRCSPRSGDLSVYWYQQSLDQGLQFLIQYYNGEERAKGNILERFSAQQFPDLHSELNLSSLELGDSALYFCASSVGTDNQPQHFGDGTRLSIL.

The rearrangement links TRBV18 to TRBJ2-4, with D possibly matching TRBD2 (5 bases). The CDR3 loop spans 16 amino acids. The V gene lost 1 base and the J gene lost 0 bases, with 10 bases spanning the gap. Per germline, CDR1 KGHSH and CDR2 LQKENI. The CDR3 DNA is TGTGCCAGCTCACCACGTCCAGCGGAAGCCAAAAACATTCAGTACTTC. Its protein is CASSPRPAEAKNIQYF.

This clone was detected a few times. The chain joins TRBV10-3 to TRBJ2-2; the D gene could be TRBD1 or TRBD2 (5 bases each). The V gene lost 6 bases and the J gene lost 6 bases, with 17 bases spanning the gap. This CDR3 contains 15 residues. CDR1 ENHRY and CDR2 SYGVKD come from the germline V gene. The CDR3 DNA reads TGTGCCATCAGAGATAGGGGCGGCGGGCCCGGGGAGCTGTTTTTT. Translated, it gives CAIRDRGGGPGELFF.

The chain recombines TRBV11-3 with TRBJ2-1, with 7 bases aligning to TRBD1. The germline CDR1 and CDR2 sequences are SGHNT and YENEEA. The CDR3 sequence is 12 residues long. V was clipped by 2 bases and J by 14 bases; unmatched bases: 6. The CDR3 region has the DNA TGTGCCAGCAGCTTACGGGCCGGGACAGAGTTCTTC. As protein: CASSLRAGTEFF.

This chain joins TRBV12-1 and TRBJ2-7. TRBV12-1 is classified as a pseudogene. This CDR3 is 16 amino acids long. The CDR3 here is CASSSLTRRAENEQYF. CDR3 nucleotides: TGTGCCAGCAGCTCCCTGACCCGGCGCGCTGAAAACGAGCAGTACTTC.